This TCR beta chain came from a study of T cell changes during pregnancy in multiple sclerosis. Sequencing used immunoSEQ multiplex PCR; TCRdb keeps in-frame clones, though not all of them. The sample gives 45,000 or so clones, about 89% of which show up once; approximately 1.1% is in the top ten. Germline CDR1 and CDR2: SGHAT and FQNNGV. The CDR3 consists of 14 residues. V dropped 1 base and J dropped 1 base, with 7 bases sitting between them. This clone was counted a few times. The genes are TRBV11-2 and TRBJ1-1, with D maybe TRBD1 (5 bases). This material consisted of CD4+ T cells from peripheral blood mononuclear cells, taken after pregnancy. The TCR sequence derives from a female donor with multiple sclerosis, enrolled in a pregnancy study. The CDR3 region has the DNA TGTGCCAGCAGCTTAGCACAGGAGAACACTGAAGCTTTCTTT. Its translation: CASSLAQENTEAFF.